The entry that follows covers one T cell receptor beta chain sequence. Its specificity is unknown. Treatment of patients with chemo-refractory metastatic non-small-cell lung cancer consisted of focal radiation plus CTLA-4 blockade with ipilimumab. This record comes from a study of radiotherapy plus CTLA-4 blockade in lung cancer. For the study at large: Of the patients, roughly 20% showed objective responses and roughly 31% attained disease control. Study-level results: Reports identified early blood T cell clone dynamics, with interferon-beta, as the best response predictor.

The protocol was immunoSEQ multiplex PCR, while the TCRdb copy is restricted to in-frame clones and leaves out a portion. This sample has approximately 40,000 clones, with roughly three quarters found just once. CDR3 length: 16 amino acids. V was shortened by 4 bases and J by 0 bases, with 13 bases between the two germline ends. The germline CDR1 and CDR2 sequences are MNHEY and SVGAGI. The J gene is TRBJ1-3, the V gene TRBV6-5; D remains ambiguous. The material was peripheral blood, obtained from a patient treated with radiotherapy plus ipilimumab. The source of this sequence is a human donor with non-small cell lung cancer whose response to radiotherapy plus ipilimumab could not be evaluated. CDR3 protein: CASSSLTSNSGNTIYF. In nucleotides, the CDR3 is TGTGCCAGCAGTTCCCTCACAAGTAACTCTGGAAACACCATATATTTT.